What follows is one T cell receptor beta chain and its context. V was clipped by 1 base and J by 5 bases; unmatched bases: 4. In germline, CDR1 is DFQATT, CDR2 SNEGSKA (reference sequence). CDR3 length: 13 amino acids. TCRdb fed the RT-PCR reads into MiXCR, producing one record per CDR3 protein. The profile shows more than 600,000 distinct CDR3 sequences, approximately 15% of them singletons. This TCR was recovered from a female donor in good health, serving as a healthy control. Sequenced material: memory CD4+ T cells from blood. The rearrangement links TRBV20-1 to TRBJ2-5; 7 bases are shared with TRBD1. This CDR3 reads CSARGGRGETQYF. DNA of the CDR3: TGCAGTGCTAGAGGCGGCAGGGGGGAGACCCAGTACTTC.